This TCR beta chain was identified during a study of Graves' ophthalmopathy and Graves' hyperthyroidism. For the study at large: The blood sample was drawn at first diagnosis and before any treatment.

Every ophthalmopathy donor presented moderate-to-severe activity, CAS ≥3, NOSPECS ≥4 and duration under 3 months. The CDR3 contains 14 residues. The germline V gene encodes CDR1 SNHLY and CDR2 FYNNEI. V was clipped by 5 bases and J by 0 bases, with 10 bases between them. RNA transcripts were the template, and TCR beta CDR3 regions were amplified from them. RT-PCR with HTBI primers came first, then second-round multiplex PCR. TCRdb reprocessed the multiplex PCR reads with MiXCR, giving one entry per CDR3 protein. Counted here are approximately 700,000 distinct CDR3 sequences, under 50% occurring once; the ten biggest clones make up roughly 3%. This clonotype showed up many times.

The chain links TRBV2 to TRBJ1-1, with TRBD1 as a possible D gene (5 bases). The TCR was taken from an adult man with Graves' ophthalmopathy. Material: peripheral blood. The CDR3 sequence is CASSKTVMNTEAFF. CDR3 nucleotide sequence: TGTGCCAGCAGTAAGACAGTCATGAACACTGAAGCTTTCTTT. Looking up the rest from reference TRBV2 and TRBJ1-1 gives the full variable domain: EPEVTQTPSHQVTQMGQEVILRCVPISNHLYFYWYRQILGQKVEFLVSFYNNEISEKSEIFDDQFSVERPDGSNFTLKIRSTKLEDSAMYFCASSKTVMNTEAFFGQGTRLTVV.